The 22 T cell receptor beta chains below come from one sample, sequenced in a study of T-cell memory formation after mild COVID-19. Via MiXCR, TCRdb re-called the 5' RACE reads, giving one row per CDR3 protein. The sample shows about 470,000 distinct CDR3 sequences, roughly 18% of them seen only once. The specimen sequenced was PBMCs or a T cell subset sorted from them (not recorded which). Receptor source: an adult woman who had mild COVID-19 (a few samples of this study predate the infection). Cell type and time point are not known.

This clonotype was seen more than once but under ten times. Germline and junction disagree at one end, which may indicate a read error. The chain's CDR3 is CASSPPGNLIQVF. The CDR3, as DNA: TGTGCCAGCTCACCACCGGGGAATCTCATTCAGGTCTTT. The rearrangement links TRBV18 to TRBJ2-3, with D unresolved. The CDR3 contains 13 residues. Germline CDR1 reads KGHSH; CDR2 reads LQKENI.

This clonotype was seen more than once but under ten times. This chain uses TRBV3-1 with TRBJ2-2, with no clear D. This CDR3 spans 15 amino acids. Germline assignment: CDR1 LGHDT and CDR2 YNNKEL (reference sequence). Trimming removed 2 bases from V and 1 base from J, with 8 bases in between. The CDR3 loop reads CASSQWRLNTGELFF. The CDR3 nucleotides read TGTGCCAGCAGCCAATGGCGGTTGAACACCGGGGAGCTGTTTTTT.

The genes are TRBV4-1 and TRBJ2-1; either TRBD1 or TRBD2 may fit D (5 bases each). Germline V gene sequence: CDR1 MGHRA, CDR2 YSYEKL. Trimming shortened V by 0 bases and J by 15 bases, and 12 bases separated the two germline ends. The CDR3 runs 12 residues. The CDR3 region has the DNA TGCGCCAGCAGCCAAGATAGGGACCAGTGGTTCTTC. Its translation is CASSQDRDQWFF.

This clonotype was counted only a few times. The chain uses TRBV2 and TRBJ2-3; TRBD2 agrees at 10 bases. V gave up 6 bases and J gave up 2 bases; unmatched junction bases: 11. The germline V gene has CDR1 SNHLY and CDR2 FYNNEI. The CDR3 has 17 residues. CDR3 in amino acids: CASRKASGGSNTDTQYF. The CDR3, as DNA: TGTGCCAGCAGGAAGGCTAGCGGGGGCTCAAACACAGATACGCAGTATTTT.

This chain connects TRBV2 to TRBJ2-1; TRBD2 matches 8 bases. This CDR3 is 17 amino acids long. Looked up from germline, CDR1 is SNHLY and CDR2 is FYNNEI. The V gene end was trimmed by 6 bases and the J gene end by 0 bases; junction bases not matched to a gene: 10. For the CDR3, the DNA is TGTGCCAGCAGGATATCTGCGGGGGGAAGCTCCTACAATGAGCAGTTCTTC. Protein: CASRISAGGSSYNEQFF.

The V gene is TRBV3-1, the J gene TRBJ2-5; 7 bases agree with TRBD2. The V gene end was trimmed by 1 base and the J gene end by 5 bases; junction bases not matched to a gene: 10. The CDR3 has 16 residues. Germline V gene lookup returns CDR1 LGHDT and CDR2 YNNKEL (reference sequence). CDR3 sequence: CASSQALAADWETQYF. Here the CDR3 DNA reads TGTGCCAGCAGCCAAGCCCTAGCGGCTGATTGGGAGACCCAGTACTTC.

This clonotype was counted a few times. V usage is TRBV20-1 and J usage is TRBJ1-4, with TRBD1 matching 8 bases. The V gene's germline CDR1 is DFQATT and CDR2 SNEGSKA (reference sequence). Trimming removed 6 bases from V and 4 bases from J; junction bases left unmatched: 7. There are 14 residues in the CDR3. The CDR3 DNA is TGCAGTGCGCCACCGGGACAGGATAATGAAAAACTGTTTTTT. Translation: CSAPPGQDNEKLFF.

The chain joins TRBV14 to TRBJ2-2; 9 bases agree with TRBD1. CDR3 size: 17 residues. Germline V gene sequence: CDR1 SGHDN, CDR2 FVKESK. The V gene end was trimmed by 2 bases and the J gene end by 6 bases; junction bases not matched to a gene: 10. CDR3 nucleotides: TGTGCCAGCAGCCAACTACCGGGACAGGGTTCTTCCGGGGAGCTGTTTTTT. Protein product: CASSQLPGQGSSGELFF.

The chain joins TRBV29-1 to TRBJ1-4; 10 bases fit TRBD1. Trimming cost V 6 bases and J 5 bases; bases outside gene matches: 6. The length of the CDR3 is 14 residues. CDR1 and CDR2 from the germline V gene are SQVTM and ANQGSEA. The CDR3 DNA reads as TGCAGCGTGAAAGGGGGACAGGGGAATGAAAAACTGTTTTTT. The encoded protein is CSVKGGQGNEKLFF.

This clonotype has only a few counts. The V call is TRBV12-3 or TRBV12-4, the J call TRBJ2-1, with D possibly TRBD2 on 5 matching bases. This CDR3 region has 12 residues. V was cut by 2 bases and J by 7 bases, with 6 bases left in between. CDR3 region: CASSLPGNEQFF. The CDR3 DNA reads as TGTGCCAGCAGTTTACCGGGGAATGAGCAGTTCTTC.

This clonotype was picked up a small number of times. The chain uses TRBV5-4 and TRBJ2-7, with 8 positions matching TRBD1. J was trimmed by 7 bases and V by 3 bases; bases with no gene match: 12. CDR1 is SGHNT, CDR2 YYREEE, per germline (reference sequence). CDR3 size: 15 residues. The CDR3 nucleotides read TGTGCCAGCAGCTCGAGCCAGGGGGCCACGGGGGAGCAGTACTTC. Translation gives CASSSSQGATGEQYF.

This chain connects TRBV7-2 to TRBJ2-5, with D possibly called TRBD1 or TRBD2 (5 bases each). CDR3 size: 15 residues. From germline, CDR1 is SGHTA and CDR2 FQGNSA. Deletions cut 4 bases from V and 2 bases from J, with 14 bases between. CDR3 loop: CASSSAGGPQETQYF. The CDR3 DNA reads as TGTGCCAGCAGCTCGGCTGGGGGACCTCAAGAGACCCAGTACTTC.

This clonotype has a handful of counts. The J gene is TRBJ1-1, the V gene TRBV18; D is unresolved. V was pared by 2 bases and J by 5 bases, with 15 bases between. The CDR3 totals 15 residues. The germline V gene has CDR1 KGHSH and CDR2 LQKENI. CDR3 sequence reads: CASSPDRTIGTEAFF. As DNA, the CDR3 is TGTGCCAGCTCACCAGATAGGACCATAGGGACTGAAGCTTTCTTT.

The chain combines TRBV6-6 with TRBJ2-1, with 10 positions matching TRBD2. CDR3 length: 14 amino acids. The J segment lost 6 bases and the V segment lost 5 bases, leaving 4 bases of the junction unmatched. Germline lookup yields CDR1 MNHNY and CDR2 SVGAGI (reference sequence). Here the CDR3 reads CASSKREGVNEQFF. CDR3 sequence (DNA): TGTGCCAGCAGTAAGCGGGAGGGGGTCAATGAGCAGTTCTTC.

V and J are TRBV6-2 or TRBV6-3 and TRBJ2-7; 10 bases map to TRBD2. This CDR3 comprises 15 residues. Germline trimming cut 2 bases from V and 0 bases from J; bases unmatched to any gene: 1. CDR1 and CDR2 from the germline V gene are MNHEY and SVGEGT. This CDR3 is CASSYGLAVSYEQYF. The CDR3 DNA sequence: TGTGCCAGCAGTTACGGACTAGCGGTCTCCTACGAGCAGTACTTC.

This chain links TRBV20-1 with TRBJ2-3; 9 bases match TRBD2. Germline lookup yields CDR1 DFQATT and CDR2 SNEGSKA (reference sequence). This CDR3 contains 14 residues. The CDR3 DNA reads TGCACTAGTCGGTCTAGCGGGATGACAGATACGCAGTATTTT. The encoded protein is CTSRSSGMTDTQYF.

Many counts were recorded for this clonotype. V and J are TRBV12-3 or TRBV12-4 and TRBJ1-3; D perhaps matches TRBD1 (6 bases). The CDR3 extends over 14 amino acids. V lost 3 bases, J lost 1 base, and 7 bases lay in between. The CDR3: CASSFTGSGNTIYF. The CDR3 region has the DNA TGTGCCAGCAGTTTTACAGGGTCTGGAAACACCATATATTTT.

The J gene is TRBJ1-5, the V gene TRBV6-2 or TRBV6-3; 9 bases are a match to TRBD1. The CDR3 totals 17 residues. Trimming cost V 5 bases and J 3 bases; bases outside gene matches: 11. Per the germline V gene, CDR1 is MNHEY and CDR2 is SVGEGT. CDR3: CASSTQPQGAHNQPQHF. The CDR3 DNA sequence: TGTGCCAGCAGTACTCAACCACAGGGGGCCCACAATCAGCCCCAGCATTTT.

The chain has TRBV29-1 and TRBJ2-7; perhaps TRBD2 as D (6 bases). Trimming took 7 bases from V and 2 from J, leaving 12 bases between them. CDR3 length: 12 amino acids. Germline lookup yields CDR1 SQVTM and CDR2 ANQGSEA. CDR3 nucleotide sequence: TGCAGCGCCCGTTGGGGGGCCTACGAGCAGTACTTC. As protein: CSARWGAYEQYF.

This clonotype was seen only a few times. The chain recombines TRBV6-2 or TRBV6-3 with TRBJ2-6; D may be TRBD1 (5 bases). Germline loops: CDR1 MNHEY, CDR2 SVGEGT. Trimming removed 6 bases at V and 2 bases at J, with 14 bases between. This CDR3 region has 16 residues. The CDR3 region has the DNA TGTGCCAGCAGACGCCTAGACAGAACTGGGGCCAACGTCCTGACTTTC. It yields the protein CASRRLDRTGANVLTF.

This clonotype was observed at least ten times. The rearrangement joins TRBV18 to TRBJ1-1; D not certain. Germline loops: CDR1 KGHSH, CDR2 LQKENI. The V end was cut by 6 bases, the J end by 8 bases, with 13 bases between. This CDR3 has 12 amino acids. In nucleotides, the CDR3 is TGTGCCAGCTCTCGGAGAAGGGAGGAAGCTTTCTTT. It translates to CASSRRREEAFF.

J is TRBJ2-1 and V is TRBV2; the D is unclear. Trimming took 1 base from V and 6 from J, leaving 7 bases between them. The CDR3 contains 13 residues. Looked up from germline, CDR1 is SNHLY and CDR2 is FYNNEI. For the CDR3, the DNA is TGTGCCAGCAGTGAAGTAGATCGCAATGAGCAGTTCTTC. Translation gives CASSEVDRNEQFF.